Listed below are T cell receptor beta chains from one sample, sequenced in a study of T cells in Graves' hyperthyroidism and ophthalmopathy. TCRdb reanalysed the multiplex PCR reads using MiXCR and keeps one entry per CDR3 protein. The table has 650,000 to 800,000 distinct CDR3 sequences, nearly 45% seen once. Sequencing was done on a sample of peripheral blood or thyroid tissue (not recorded which). The source is an adult man with Graves' disease, either hyperthyroidism or ophthalmopathy (not recorded which). CDR3s include the opening cysteine and the closing phenylalanine or tryptophan. A D gene is named only where the DNA matches it firmly. Clone size is shown for a subset of rows, as once, few, many or a class of expanded clone.

J,size,D,V,DNA,CDR3
TRBJ2-7,.,.,TRBV2,TGTGCCAGCATCGCCAATACCCCCCCTCGCGACATCTACGAGCAGTACTTC,CASIANTPPRDIYEQYF
TRBJ2-7,.,.,TRBV7-9,TGCGCCAGCAGCCAAGATCGGGAGACTACTTTTTCCTACGAGCAGTACTTC,CASSQDRETTFSYEQYF
TRBJ2-7,few,TRBD1,TRBV25-1,TGTGCCAGCAGTGCTATTCAGGGGGCATACGAGCAGTACTTC,CASSAIQGAYEQYF
TRBJ2-2,.,TRBD1,TRBV2,TGTGCCAGCAGAGGGGACAGAGGGGAGCTGTTTTTT,CASRGDRGELFF
TRBJ1-6,.,.,TRBV12-3/TRBV12-4,TGTGCCAGCAGTTTACTTGTTGGGGGAAGGAATAATTCACCCCTCCACTTT,CASSLLVGGRNNSPLHF
TRBJ2-7,.,.,TRBV14,TGTGCCAGCAGCCAAGATCTAGGAGGAAGGACTGTACTACGCGAGCAGTACTTC,CASSQDLGGRTVLREQYF
TRBJ1-6,many,.,TRBV2,TGTGCCAGCAGTGACAGCTCACCCCTCCACTTT,CASSDSSPLHF
TRBJ1-4,few,.,TRBV7-2,TGTGCCAGCAAGGGATGGGCTAGTGAAAAACTGTTTTTT,CASKGWASEKLFF
TRBJ1-5,few,TRBD1,TRBV10-2,TGCGCCAGCAGCCCACTGACCGGGACAGCCGAAATACTGCCCCAGCATTTT,CASSPLTGTAEILPQHF
TRBJ1-3,.,.,TRBV10-3,TGTGCCACCCAAAGCTGTTGTAACACCATATATTTT,CATQSCCNTIYF
TRBJ2-5,.,TRBD2,TRBV19,TGTGCCAGTAGTCCACGACTAGCGGGGGGAGTGGAGATCCAGTACTTC,CASSPRLAGGVEIQYF
TRBJ2-7,.,.,TRBV7-9,TGTGCCAGCAGCTCCCATGGGGCTAGCGCCGAGCAGTACTTC,CASSSHGASAEQYF
TRBJ1-5,few,TRBD1,TRBV19,TGTGCCAGTACCGCGACAGGGAGTCAGCCCCAGCATTTT,CASTATGSQPQHF
TRBJ2-7,few,.,TRBV12-3/TRBV12-4,TGTGCCAGCCTAAGAGGGGACTCCTACGAGCAGTACTTC,CASLRGDSYEQYF
TRBJ1-5,few,TRBD1,TRBV5-1,TGCGCCAGCAGCCCCGACAGGGGGTTCGATCAGCCCCAGCATTTT,CASSPDRGFDQPQHF
TRBJ1-1,few,TRBD1,TRBV7-9,TGTGCCAGCTCATCCCTTACGACAGGGGAGAACACTGAAGCTTTCTTT,CASSSLTTGENTEAFF
TRBJ1-6,few,TRBD1,TRBV24-1,TGTGCCACCAGTGGTACGACAGGGACTTTCCACTTT,CATSGTTGTFHF
TRBJ2-5,.,TRBD2,TRBV2,TGTGCCAGCAGTGAGTCTAGCGGGAAGACCCAGTACTTC,CASSESSGKTQYF
TRBJ1-1,.,TRBD1,TRBV14,TGTGCCAGCAGCCAAGTACAGGGGTCCGACGCTGAAGCTTTCTTT,CASSQVQGSDAEAFF
TRBJ1-1,.,.,TRBV6-9,TGTGCCAGCAGTTATTCTCCGGGCACTGAAGCTTTCTTT,CASSYSPGTEAFF